Each of the 18 T cell receptor beta chains below was sequenced from the same sample in a study of beta chain features in type 1 diabetes. Expressed TCRB transcripts were sequenced because the entire RNA isolate underwent reverse transcription. TCRdb's copy holds only in-frame clones and misses some; the assay was immunoSEQ multiplex PCR. This table holds about 40,000 clones, approximately 49% found once. The material sequenced was central memory CD4+ T cells from blood. The receptors originated from a woman aged 18-29 years in good health.

This rearrangement joins TRBV5-1 to TRBJ1-2; 11 bases align to TRBD1. Germline V gene data show CDR1 as SGHRS and CDR2 as YFSETQ. With 4 bases clipped from V and 7 bases from J, the junction kept 9 bases outside the gene matches. CDR3 length: 15 amino acids. The CDR3 DNA sequence: TGCGCCAGCAGCGCACCCCCCGGGACAGGGGGTGGCTACACCTTC. Translating it yields CASSAPPGTGGGYTF.

This clone was counted a few times. This chain connects TRBV4-2 to TRBJ2-2; 7 bases map to TRBD2. The V and J ends lost 5 bases and 3 bases, in that order; junction bases with no gene match: 6. This CDR3 is 15 amino acids long. CDR1 and CDR2 from the germline V gene are LGHNA and YNFKEQ. This CDR3 reads CASSLGGRDTGELFF. Written as DNA, the CDR3 is TGTGCCAGCAGCTTGGGAGGGCGCGACACCGGGGAGCTGTTTTTT.

The chain links TRBV4-1 to TRBJ2-7, with 9 bases fitting TRBD1. The CDR3 loop spans 17 amino acids. The V gene's germline CDR1 is MGHRA and CDR2 YSYEKL. J gave up 3 bases and V 0 bases, and 9 bases lay outside the gene matches. CDR3: CASSQDPLGTGFYEQYF. DNA for the CDR3: TGCGCCAGCAGCCAAGATCCCCTCGGGACAGGGTTCTACGAGCAGTACTTC.

The chain joins TRBV19 to TRBJ1-2, with 7 positions matching TRBD1. Germline lookup yields CDR1 LNHDA and CDR2 SQIVND (reference sequence). Trimming at V came to 9 bases and at J to 5 bases, leaving 21 bases not matched to a gene. There are 17 residues in the CDR3. The CDR3 sequence is CASRQLNRGSWLYGYTF. CDR3 coding DNA: TGTGCCAGCCGGCAACTGAACAGGGGCTCCTGGCTATATGGCTACACCTTC.

This clone was observed a handful of times. The chain has TRBV19 and TRBJ1-5; 8 nucleotides agree with TRBD1. J was trimmed by 7 bases and V by 4 bases; bases with no gene match: 6. The germline CDR1 and CDR2 sequences are LNHDA and SQIVND (reference sequence). The CDR3 runs to 14 residues. CDR3 DNA: TGTGCCAGTAGTACAACAGGGGGTGGCCAGCCCCAGCATTTT. This encodes CASSTTGGGQPQHF.

This sequence joins TRBV7-2 and TRBJ2-1, with 10 bases lining up with TRBD2. The CDR3 has 14 amino acids. CDR1 is SGHTA, CDR2 FQGNSA, per germline. V dropped 5 bases and J dropped 7; count of bases not matched to a gene: 5. The CDR3 bases are TGTGCCAGCAGCCATGGGACTAGCGCAAATGAGCAGTTCTTC. Its protein product is CASSHGTSANEQFF.

This clone has only a few counts. The chain is built from TRBV30 and TRBJ1-1, with D hard to call. Germline CDR1 and CDR2: GTSNPN and SVGIG (reference sequence). The CDR3 length is 14 residues. The V end was cut by 0 bases, the J end by 4 bases, with 12 bases between. CDR3 residues: CAWSVWGETTEAFF. CDR3 DNA: TGTGCCTGGAGTGTATGGGGAGAAACCACTGAAGCTTTCTTT. The whole variable domain, remainder taken from reference TRBV30 and TRBJ1-1, is SQTIHQWPATLVQPVGSPLSLECTVEGTSNPNLYWYRQAAGRGLQLLFYSVGIGQISSEVPQNLSASRPQDRQFILSSKKLLLSDSGFYLCAWSVWGETTEAFFGQGTRLTVV.

This clone was counted a few times. The chain uses TRBV19 and TRBJ1-1; TRBD1 matches 7 bases. Germline V gene sequence: CDR1 LNHDA, CDR2 SQIVND (reference sequence). The CDR3 has 12 amino acids. The V and J ends lost 5 bases and 12 bases, in that order; junction bases with no gene match: 9. CDR3 nucleotides: TGTGCCAGTAGTGCGTCACAGGGGAAAACTTTCTTT. Protein sequence: CASSASQGKTFF.

This clone was picked up a small number of times. This chain connects TRBV29-1 to TRBJ1-3, with D possibly matching TRBD1 (6 bases). Germline V gene lookup returns CDR1 SQVTM and CDR2 ANQGSEA. CDR3 length equals 12 residues. V was clipped by 6 bases and J by 4 bases, with 10 bases between them. The DNA for the CDR3 is TGCAGCGTCACAGGGTACGGAAACACCATATATTTT. Protein: CSVTGYGNTIYF. Filled out from reference TRBV29-1 and TRBJ1-3, the complete variable domain reads SAVISQKPSRDICQRGTSLTIQCQVDSQVTMMFWYRQQPGQSLTLIATANQGSEATYESGFVIDKFPISRPNLTFSTLTVSNMSPEDSSIYLCSVTGYGNTIYFGEGSWLTVV.

This sequence joins TRBV29-1 and TRBJ2-1, with 14 nucleotides matching TRBD2. Per the germline V gene, CDR1 is SQVTM and CDR2 is ANQGSEA. V was clipped by 7 bases and J by 7 bases; unmatched bases: 6. CDR3 length: 14 amino acids. Here the CDR3 DNA reads TGCAGCGCCTACGGGACTAGCGGGAGTAATGAGCAGTTCTTC. It translates to CSAYGTSGSNEQFF.

The chain is built from TRBV27 and TRBJ2-7; possibly TRBD2 for D (5 bases). The CDR3 covers 14 residues. The ends were cut back, 2 bases at V and 2 bases at J, with 10 bases in the middle. The germline gives CDR1 MNHEY, CDR2 SMNVEV (reference sequence). The CDR3 coding sequence is TGTGCCAGCAGTTTAAGCGGATACACCTACGAGCAGTACTTC. Encoded protein: CASSLSGYTYEQYF.

In this sample, this clone turned up a few times. The rearrangement joins TRBV5-1 to TRBJ1-2; the D gene is possibly TRBD1 (5 bases). This CDR3 is 16 amino acids long. Trimming took off 4 bases at V and 5 bases at J, with 21 bases between the two ends. The germline V gene encodes CDR1 SGHRS and CDR2 YFSETQ. CDR3 protein: CASSAPSVREAYGYTF. CDR3 nucleotide sequence: TGCGCCAGCAGCGCCCCGTCCGTCAGGGAGGCGTATGGCTACACCTTC.

This clone was detected only a few times. The V call is TRBV11-2, the J call TRBJ2-3, with D perhaps TRBD2 (6 bases). Per germline, CDR1 SGHAT and CDR2 FQNNGV. The CDR3 contains 14 residues. Trimming took off 5 bases at V and 2 bases at J, with 11 bases between the two ends. The DNA for the CDR3 is TGTGCCAGCAGCGTTAGCGGTTTCACAGATACGCAGTATTTT. The encoded protein is CASSVSGFTDTQYF.

The chain recombines TRBV27 with TRBJ2-2; perhaps TRBD1 as D (6 bases). V lost 1 base to trimming and J lost 6 bases, with 18 bases between them. The CDR3 has 17 residues. Germline CDR1 and CDR2: MNHEY and SMNVEV (reference sequence). This CDR3 is CASSLFGDMDVAGELFF. The DNA for the CDR3 is TGTGCCAGCAGTTTATTTGGGGACATGGACGTAGCCGGGGAGCTGTTTTTT.

The DNA for the CDR3 is TGTGCCAGCAGCCATACTAGCGGGGCCACAGATACGCAGTATTTT. It is translated as CASSHTSGATDTQYF. The chain links TRBV4-2 to TRBJ2-3, with TRBD2 matching over 10 bases. CDR1 is LGHNA and CDR2 is YNFKEQ in the germline V gene. The length of the CDR3 is 15 residues. Germline trimming cut 3 bases from V and 2 bases from J; bases unmatched to any gene: 2.

This clone has only a few counts. This rearrangement joins TRBV6-1 to TRBJ2-1; 8 bases are shared with TRBD1. Germline CDR1 is MNHNS and CDR2 is SASEGT. V shed 5 bases and J 4 bases; nucleotides not matched to a gene: 7. The CDR3 length is 15 residues. The CDR3 DNA reads as TGTGCCAGCAGTTCCGGGACAGGTTATTACAATGAGCAGTTCTTC. Protein product: CASSSGTGYYNEQFF.

The chain uses TRBV5-1 and TRBJ2-2; D uncertain. Per germline, CDR1 SGHRS and CDR2 YFSETQ. Between the trimmed V and J ends, which lost 0 bases and 0 bases, there was a span of 9 bases. The CDR3 contains 16 residues. In DNA form, the CDR3 reads TGCGCCAGCAGCTTGGCTCCCAGCGCGAACACCGGGGAGCTGTTTTTT. This gives the protein CASSLAPSANTGELFF.

The chain combines TRBV5-1 with TRBJ1-3; D call uncertain. The CDR3 spans 14 residues. The germline gives CDR1 SGHRS, CDR2 YFSETQ. Between the trimmed V and J ends, which lost 4 bases and 0 bases, there was a span of 8 bases. The CDR3 here is CASSPRASGNTIYF. CDR3 sequence (DNA): TGCGCCAGCAGCCCGCGAGCCTCTGGAAACACCATATATTTT. The complete variable domain, with remaining parts taken from reference TRBV5-1 and TRBJ1-3, reads KAGVTQTPRYLIKTRGQQVTLSCSPISGHRSVSWYQQTPGQGLQFLFEYFSETQRNKGNFPGRFSGRQFSNSRSEMNVSTLELGDSALYLCASSPRASGNTIYFGEGSWLTVV.